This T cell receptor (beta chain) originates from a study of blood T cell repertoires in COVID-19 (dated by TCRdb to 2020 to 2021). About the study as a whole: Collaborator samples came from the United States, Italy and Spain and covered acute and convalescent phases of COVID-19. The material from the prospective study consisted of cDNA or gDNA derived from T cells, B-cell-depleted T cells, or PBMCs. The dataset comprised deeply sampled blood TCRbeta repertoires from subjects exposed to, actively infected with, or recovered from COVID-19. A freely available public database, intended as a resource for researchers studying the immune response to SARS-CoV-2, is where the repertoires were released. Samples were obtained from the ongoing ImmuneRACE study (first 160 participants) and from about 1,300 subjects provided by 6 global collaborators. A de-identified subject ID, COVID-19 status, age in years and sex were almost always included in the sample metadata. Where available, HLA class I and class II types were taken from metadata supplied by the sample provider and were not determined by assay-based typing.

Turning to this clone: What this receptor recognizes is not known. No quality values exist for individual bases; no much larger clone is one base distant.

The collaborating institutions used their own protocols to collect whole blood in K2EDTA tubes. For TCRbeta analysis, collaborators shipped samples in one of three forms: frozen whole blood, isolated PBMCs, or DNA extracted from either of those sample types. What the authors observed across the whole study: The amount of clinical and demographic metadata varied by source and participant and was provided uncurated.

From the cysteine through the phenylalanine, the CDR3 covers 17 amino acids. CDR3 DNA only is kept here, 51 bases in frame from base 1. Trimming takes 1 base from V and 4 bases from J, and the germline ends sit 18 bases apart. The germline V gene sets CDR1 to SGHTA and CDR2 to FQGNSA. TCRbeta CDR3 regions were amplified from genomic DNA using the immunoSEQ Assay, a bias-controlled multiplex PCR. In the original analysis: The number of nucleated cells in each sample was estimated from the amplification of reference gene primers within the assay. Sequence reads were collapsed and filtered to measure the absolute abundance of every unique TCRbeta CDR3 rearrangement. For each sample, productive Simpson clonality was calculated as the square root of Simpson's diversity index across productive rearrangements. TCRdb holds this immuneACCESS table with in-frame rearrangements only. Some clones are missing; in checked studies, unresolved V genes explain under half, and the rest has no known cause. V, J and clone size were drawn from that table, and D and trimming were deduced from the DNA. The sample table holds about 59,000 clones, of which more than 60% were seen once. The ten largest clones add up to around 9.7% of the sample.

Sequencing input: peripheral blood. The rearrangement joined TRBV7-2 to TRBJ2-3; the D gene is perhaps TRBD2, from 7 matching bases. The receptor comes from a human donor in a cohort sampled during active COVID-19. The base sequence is TGTGCCAGCAGCTTAGGAGGCATGGGGGGGCTCGCAGATACGCAGTATTTT. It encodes CASSLGGMGGLADTQYF. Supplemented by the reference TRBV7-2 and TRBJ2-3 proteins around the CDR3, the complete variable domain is GAGVSQSPSNKVTEKGKDVELRCDPISGHTALYWYRQSLGQGLEFLIYFQGNSAPDKSGLPSDRFSAERTGGSVSTLTIQRTQQEDSAVYLCASSLGGMGGLADTQYFGPGTRLTVL.